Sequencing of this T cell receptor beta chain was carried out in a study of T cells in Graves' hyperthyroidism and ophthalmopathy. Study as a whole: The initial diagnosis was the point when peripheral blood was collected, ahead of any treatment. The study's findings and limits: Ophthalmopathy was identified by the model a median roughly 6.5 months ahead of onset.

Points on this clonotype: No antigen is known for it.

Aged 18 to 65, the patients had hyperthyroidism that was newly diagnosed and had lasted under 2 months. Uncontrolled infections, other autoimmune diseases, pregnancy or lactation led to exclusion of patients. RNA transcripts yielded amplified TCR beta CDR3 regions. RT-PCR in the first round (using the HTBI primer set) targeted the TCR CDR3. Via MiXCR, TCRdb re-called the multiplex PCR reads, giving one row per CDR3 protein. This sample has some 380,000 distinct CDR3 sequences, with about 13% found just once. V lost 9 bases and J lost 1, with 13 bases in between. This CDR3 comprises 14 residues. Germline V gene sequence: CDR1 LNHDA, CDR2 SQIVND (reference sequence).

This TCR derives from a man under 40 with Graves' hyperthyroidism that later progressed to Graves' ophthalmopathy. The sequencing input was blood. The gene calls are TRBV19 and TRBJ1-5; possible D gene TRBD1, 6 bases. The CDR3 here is CASALGQSNQPQHF. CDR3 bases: TGTGCCAGCGCCCTTGGACAGAGCAATCAGCCCCAGCATTTT.